The 2 T cell receptor beta chains below come from one sample, sequenced in a study of blood T cell repertoires in COVID-19. TCRdb keeps only in-frame clones here, not all; method: immunoSEQ multiplex PCR. Of 45,000 to 50,000 clones in the sample, 65% to 90% were seen once. Sequencing used peripheral blood. Receptors originate from a man aged 35 to 55 with acute or convalescent COVID-19.

CDR3 in DNA: TGTGCCACCAGTGATTCGGCCGGCGGCGACACCGGGGAGCTGTTTTTT. It translates to CATSDSAGGDTGELFF. The gene calls are TRBV24-1 and TRBJ2-2; D is uncertain. This CDR3 has 16 residues. The V gene's germline CDR1 is KGHDR and CDR2 SFDVKD. Trimming removed 2 bases from V and 3 bases from J, with 12 bases in between.

This clone appeared a single time. The chain uses TRBV5-1 and TRBJ1-4; D might be TRBD1 (6 bases). Trimming took 4 bases from V and 7 from J, leaving 20 bases between them. The CDR3 is made up of 16 amino acids. Germline-derived CDR1 and CDR2 are SGHRS and YFSETQ. This chain's CDR3 is CASSPSPDSVGEKLFF. CDR3 coding DNA: TGCGCCAGCAGCCCTTCCCCGGACAGTGTTGGTGAAAAACTGTTTTTT.